A selection of T cell receptor beta chains follows, all from one sample in a study of Ad26.COV2.S vaccination and SARS-CoV-2 variants. This table comes from immunoSEQ multiplex PCR, and its TCRdb copy is limited to in-frame clones, with some not included. Among 400,000 to 450,000 clones, less than 95% were seen once, and the ten largest hold less than 5.5%. Material: peripheral blood, obtained in a trial of Ad26.COV2.S vaccine versus placebo. These receptors were taken from a person between 18 and 60 years old who received the Ad26.COV2.S COVID-19 vaccine or a placebo. Both conserved end residues are part of each CDR3. D genes are given only for firm matches.

>TRBD1|TRBV6-2/TRBV6-3
CASSGGTGGGNQPQHF
>.|TRBV9
CASSVLEENSPLHF
>.|TRBV6-2/TRBV6-3
CASSYSFEAFF
>TRBD2|TRBV6-2/TRBV6-3
CASSYSRREDSYEQYF
>TRBD1|TRBV9
CASSVSGTGLENTGELFF
>.|TRBV7-9
CASRSQGPEGEKLFF
>.|TRBV27
CASSLSGLQPQHF
>TRBD1|TRBV6-5
CASSPPGRGREKLFF
>.|TRBV25-1
CASRTFSIGGNEQFF
>TRBD1|TRBV7-2
CASSYIQGAPSYGYTF
>TRBD2|TRBV30
CAWGAGGSYEQYF
>.|TRBV7-2
CASSLARTNQPQHF
>.|TRBV28
CASSLAAGGGETQYF
>TRBD1|TRBV7-9
CASSPQGDDYGYTF
>TRBD1|TRBV7-8
CASSLDGTDPYGYTF
>TRBD2|TRBV9
CASSRTSGGYNEQFF
>TRBD1|TRBV6-4
CASSTGGPGANVLTF
>.|TRBV24-1
CATSDRGGAATDTQYF
>.|TRBV11-2
CASSLVYRGSTDTQYF
>.|TRBV4-1
CASSQDFGASSGNTIYF
>.|TRBV12-3/TRBV12-4
CASSFVRADTQYF
>.|TRBV27
CASSLREGRRHEQYF
>.|TRBV6-6
CASSYLSGRNTEAFF
>.|TRBV27
CASSLSPPGRYSNQPQHF
>TRBD2|TRBV19
CASSITNIAGANTGELFF